These 27 T cell receptor beta chains were sequenced from one sample in a study of shared clonotypes between healthy human individuals. TCRdb keeps only in-frame clones here, not all; method: immunoSEQ multiplex PCR. The table includes approximately 940,000 clones, approximately 80% detected once. Sequenced: memory CD4+ T cells sorted from blood. Stated subset: CD45RA-negative fraction. All receptors derive from a man younger than 30 in good health.

V is TRBV7-2 and J is TRBJ2-1, with a possible D match to TRBD1 (5 bases). The germline V gene has CDR1 SGHTA and CDR2 FQGNSA. This CDR3 comprises 15 residues. Trimming stripped 1 base from V and 2 bases from J, with 9 bases between. CDR3 nucleotides: TGTGCCAGCAGCTTAGTTTCGACAGCCTACAATGAGCAGTTCTTC. Protein: CASSLVSTAYNEQFF. The full variable domain, with the rest looked up from reference TRBV7-2 and TRBJ2-1, is GAGVSQSPSNKVTEKGKDVELRCDPISGHTALYWYRQSLGQGLEFLIYFQGNSAPDKSGLPSDRFSAERTGGSVSTLTIQRTQQEDSAVYLCASSLVSTAYNEQFFGPGTRLTVL.

The chain joins TRBV7-2 to TRBJ1-2; TRBD1 is a possible D gene (5 bases). The CDR3 covers 15 residues. The ends were cut back, 4 bases at V and 8 bases at J, with 20 bases in the middle. The V gene's germline CDR1 is SGHTA and CDR2 FQGNSA. CDR3 DNA: TGTGCCAGCAGCTCTTTAGCTGGGGGACCCGGAGGCTACACCTTC. Translation gives CASSSLAGGPGGYTF. The full variable domain, completed using reference TRBV7-2 and TRBJ1-2, is GAGVSQSPSNKVTEKGKDVELRCDPISGHTALYWYRQSLGQGLEFLIYFQGNSAPDKSGLPSDRFSAERTGGSVSTLTIQRTQQEDSAVYLCASSSLAGGPGGYTFGSGTRLTVV.

V gene TRBV7-2 combines with J gene TRBJ2-3; D uncertain. Per the germline V gene, CDR1 is SGHTA and CDR2 is FQGNSA. V lost 6 bases and J 1 base, leaving 8 bases between the germline ends. The CDR3 contains 13 residues. CDR3 region: CASRLGGTDTQYF. CDR3 bases: TGTGCCAGCAGGCTAGGAGGCACAGATACGCAGTATTTT. Filled out from reference TRBV7-2 and TRBJ2-3, the complete variable domain reads GAGVSQSPSNKVTEKGKDVELRCDPISGHTALYWYRQSLGQGLEFLIYFQGNSAPDKSGLPSDRFSAERTGGSVSTLTIQRTQQEDSAVYLCASRLGGTDTQYFGPGTRLTVL.

This clone was counted many times. The chain uses TRBV5-1 and TRBJ2-3; D not resolved. The CDR3 is made up of 14 amino acids. CDR1 SGHRS and CDR2 YFSETQ come from the germline V gene. Trimming left V 5 bases short and J 2 bases short, with 12 bases between. The CDR3: CASSRMSSTDTQYF. The CDR3 DNA follows: TGCGCCAGCAGTCGGATGAGTTCCACAGATACGCAGTATTTT.

The gene calls are TRBV5-1 and TRBJ1-1; D uncertain. The ends were cut back, 8 bases at V and 0 bases at J, with 20 bases in the middle. The CDR3 has 16 residues. Germline V CDR1 and CDR2: SGHRS, YFSETQ. The CDR3 sequence is CARFGTVHLVNTEAFF. DNA for the CDR3: TGCGCCAGATTCGGCACGGTTCATTTAGTGAACACTGAAGCTTTCTTT.

This chain connects TRBV7-2 to TRBJ2-7; D remains ambiguous. Germline loops: CDR1 SGHTA, CDR2 FQGNSA. The V end lost 1 base, the J end lost 6 bases, and 16 bases lay between the germline ends. The CDR3 is 15 residues long. The CDR3 loop is CASSLDGSKGREQYF. DNA for the CDR3: TGTGCCAGCAGCTTAGATGGTAGCAAGGGCCGCGAGCAGTACTTC.

The chain has TRBV6-6 and TRBJ2-7, with 10 bases matching TRBD1. Germline V gene lookup returns CDR1 MNHNY and CDR2 SVGAGI (reference sequence). Trimming took 6 bases from V and 3 from J; bases not matched to a gene: 8. The CDR3 spans 15 residues. This CDR3 is CASSPSGTGDYEQYF. Written as DNA, the CDR3 is TGTGCCAGCAGCCCCTCCGGGACAGGGGACTACGAGCAGTACTTC.

The chain is built from TRBV9 and TRBJ2-3, with TRBD2 matching over 8 bases. The germline gives CDR1 SGDLS, CDR2 YYNGEE. Unmatched junction bases numbered 5, after V lost 5 bases and J lost 0 bases. The CDR3 length is 15 residues. This chain's CDR3 is CASSPRGGSTDTQYF. The CDR3 DNA sequence: TGTGCCAGCAGTCCCCGGGGGGGTAGCACAGATACGCAGTATTTT.

This chain links TRBV11-2 with TRBJ2-3; 11 bases line up with TRBD2. With 5 bases clipped from V and 1 base from J, the junction kept 5 bases outside the gene matches. Germline V gene lookup returns CDR1 SGHAT and CDR2 FQNNGV. There are 16 residues in the CDR3. The CDR3 here is CASSTVAGGGTDTQYF. The CDR3 region has the DNA TGTGCCAGCAGCACTGTAGCGGGAGGGGGCACAGATACGCAGTATTTT. The full variable domain, in which reference TRBV11-2 and TRBJ2-3 provide the parts outside the CDR3, is EAGVAQSPRYKIIEKRQSVAFWCNPISGHATLYWYQQILGQGPKLLIQFQNNGVVDDSQLPKDRFSAERLKGVDSTLKIQPAKLEDSAVYLCASSTVAGGGTDTQYFGPGTRLTVL.

The CDR3 reads CASSAGLAGGQTDTQYF. DNA for the CDR3: TGTGCCAGCAGCGCCGGACTAGCGGGGGGCCAGACAGATACGCAGTATTTT. This rearrangement joins TRBV9 to TRBJ2-3, with 14 bases fitting TRBD2. Germline V CDR1 and CDR2: SGDLS, YYNGEE. After removal of 3 bases from V and 3 bases from J, the junction contained 6 bases not matched to a gene. This CDR3 comprises 17 residues.

The chain's CDR3 is CASRTSRPNQPQHF. The CDR3 bases are TGTGCCAGTAGAACCAGCAGGCCAAATCAGCCCCAGCATTTT. The gene calls are TRBV19 and TRBJ1-5; no definite D call. Trimming stripped 6 bases from V and 4 bases from J, with 13 bases between. The CDR3 is 14 residues long. Germline CDR1 is LNHDA and CDR2 is SQIVND (reference sequence).

The chain is built from TRBV11-1 and TRBJ1-1; D is ambiguous. V was cut by 5 bases and J by 2 bases, with 9 bases left in between. In germline, CDR1 is SGHAT, CDR2 FQDESV (reference sequence). This CDR3 is built from 13 residues. The CDR3 sequence: CASSREINTEAFF. In DNA form, the CDR3 reads TGTGCCAGCAGCCGGGAAATCAACACTGAAGCTTTCTTT.

The chain joins TRBV5-1 to TRBJ2-7; tentative D call: TRBD2 (6 bases). Per germline, CDR1 SGHRS and CDR2 YFSETQ. Trimming stripped 8 bases from V and 1 base from J, with 16 bases between. CDR3 length: 14 residues. CDR3 DNA: TGCGCCAGTGACACGGGGGACTCATCCTACGAGCAGTACTTC. Translation: CASDTGDSSYEQYF.

The chain uses TRBV5-1 and TRBJ1-3; no clear D gene. Trimming removed 1 base at V and 4 bases at J, with 12 bases between. Per germline, CDR1 SGHRS and CDR2 YFSETQ. The CDR3 runs 15 residues. This CDR3 reads CASSLLGFMGNTIYF. CDR3 nucleotide sequence: TGCGCCAGCAGCTTGCTTGGCTTCATGGGAAACACCATATATTTT.

Points on this clone: A much larger clone lies one base from this, so it may be a read error. This specimen includes other DNA sequences encoding the same CDR3. V usage is TRBV7-9 and J usage is TRBJ2-2; possibly TRBD1 for D (6 bases). With 5 bases removed from V and 5 bases from J, the gap between germline ends came to 6 bases. The CDR3 covers 12 residues. The germline V gene encodes CDR1 SEHNR and CDR2 FQNEAQ (reference sequence). The CDR3 protein is CASSRGTGELFF. The CDR3 nucleotides are TGTGCCAGCAGCAGGGGGACCGGGGAGCTGTTTTTT. The entire variable domain, with the rest obtained from reference TRBV7-9 and TRBJ2-2, is as follows: DTGVSQNPRHKITKRGQNVTFRCDPISEHNRLYWYRQTLGQGPEFLTYFQNEAQLEKSRLLSDRFSAERPKGSFSTLEIQRTEQGDSAMYLCASSRGTGELFFGEGSRLTVL.

The chain couples TRBV7-9 to TRBJ2-1; D tentatively reads TRBD1 or TRBD2 (5 bases each). Germline loops: CDR1 SEHNR, CDR2 FQNEAQ (reference sequence). Trimming stripped 4 bases from V and 10 bases from J, with 17 bases between. The CDR3 consists of 14 residues. CDR3 amino acids: CASSSWDGPGEQFF. The CDR3 nucleotides read TGTGCCAGCAGCTCCTGGGACGGTCCGGGGGAGCAGTTCTTC.

The V gene is TRBV19, the J gene TRBJ2-2; the match to TRBD2 covers 10 bases. Looked up from germline, CDR1 is LNHDA and CDR2 is SQIVND (reference sequence). CDR3 length equals 15 residues. With 1 base clipped from V and 8 bases from J, the junction kept 4 bases outside the gene matches. The CDR3 nucleotides are TGTGCCAGTAGTATAGGCCCTAGCGGGAGTGGGGAGCTGTTTTTT. Translated: CASSIGPSGSGELFF.

V usage is TRBV5-4 and J usage is TRBJ1-4; TRBD1 agrees at 12 bases. This CDR3 has 14 amino acids. Looked up from germline, CDR1 is SGHNT and CDR2 is YYREEE (reference sequence). V dropped 3 bases and J dropped 10; count of bases not matched to a gene: 4. CDR3 in amino acids: CASSWDRGQGKLFF. The DNA of the CDR3 is TGTGCCAGCAGCTGGGACAGGGGGCAGGGAAAACTGTTTTTT.

The chain is built from TRBV2 and TRBJ2-7; 11 bases fit TRBD2. The CDR3 extends over 16 amino acids. Germline V CDR1 and CDR2: SNHLY, FYNNEI. V was pared by 5 bases and J by 0 bases, with 6 bases of the junction left unmatched. The CDR3 region is CASSFQTSGASYEQYF. CDR3 DNA: TGTGCCAGCAGTTTCCAGACTAGCGGGGCCTCCTACGAGCAGTACTTC.

The rearrangement uses TRBV9 and TRBJ2-3; D is unclear. Germline V CDR1 and CDR2: SGDLS, YYNGEE. This CDR3 spans 13 amino acids. V dropped 9 bases and J dropped 7 bases, with 18 bases sitting between them. The CDR3 sequence: CANPTIGRHTQYF. The CDR3 DNA reads TGTGCCAACCCGACCATCGGGCGTCATACGCAGTATTTT.

This clone was seen a single time. V gene TRBV7-9 combines with J gene TRBJ1-4; D uncertain. The CDR3 is 15 amino acids. V was trimmed by 2 bases and J by 4 bases, leaving 11 bases between them. The V gene's germline CDR1 is SEHNR and CDR2 FQNEAQ (reference sequence). The CDR3 region has the DNA TGTGCCAGCAGCTTATCCGGCGGCTTTAATGAAAAACTGTTTTTT. Its protein product is CASSLSGGFNEKLFF. The variable domain in full, completed from reference TRBV7-9 and TRBJ1-4, reads DTGVSQNPRHKITKRGQNVTFRCDPISEHNRLYWYRQTLGQGPEFLTYFQNEAQLEKSRLLSDRFSAERPKGSFSTLEIQRTEQGDSAMYLCASSLSGGFNEKLFFGSGTQLSVL.

For this clone: Other nucleotide sequences in the sample specify the same CDR3. The CDR3 DNA reads as TGCGCCAGCAGCCTTGACAGGGGAAACACCGGGGAGCTGTTTTTT. Encoded protein: CASSLDRGNTGELFF. The chain links TRBV5-1 to TRBJ2-2, with 8 bases that match TRBD1. The CDR3 is 15 residues long. Germline loops: CDR1 SGHRS, CDR2 YFSETQ. Trimming took 4 bases from V and 2 from J; bases not matched to a gene: 4.

CDR3 DNA: TGTGCCAGCAGGCAGGATCTGAGCTCCTACAATGAGCAGTTCTTC. Residues: CASRQDLSSYNEQFF. The rearrangement links TRBV2 to TRBJ2-1; D not resolved. The germline CDR1 and CDR2 sequences are SNHLY and FYNNEI. CDR3 length: 15 amino acids. With 6 bases removed from V and 0 bases from J, the gap between germline ends came to 12 bases.

This clone was seen only a few times. This chain uses TRBV19 with TRBJ2-7; D is unclear. V shed 0 bases and J shed 1 base, with 19 bases lying between them. CDR1 is LNHDA, CDR2 SQIVND, per germline (reference sequence). CDR3 length: 18 amino acids. CDR3 sequence: CASSIDTPQVNPSYEQYF. CDR3 in DNA: TGTGCCAGTAGTATAGATACCCCTCAGGTAAACCCGTCCTACGAGCAGTACTTC. The full variable domain, its missing parts supplied by reference TRBV19 and TRBJ2-7, is DGGITQSPKYLFRKEGQNVTLSCEQNLNHDAMYWYRQDPGQGLRLIYYSQIVNDFQKGDIAEGYSVSREKKESFPLTVTSAQKNPTAFYLCASSIDTPQVNPSYEQYFGPGTRLTVT.

This clone showed up just once. CDR3 sequence (DNA): TGTGCCAGCAGCTCCGTTAGTACCCAGTACTTC. Protein: CASSSVSTQYF. V is TRBV5-6 and J is TRBJ2-5, with no clear D. The germline V gene has CDR1 SGHDT and CDR2 YYEEEE. Trimming took off 3 bases at V and 8 bases at J, with 8 bases between the two ends. The CDR3 extends over 11 amino acids.

Here the CDR3 DNA reads TGTGCTAGTGGTGCCCAGGGGGAAGAAAACTATGGCTACACCTTC. Amino acids: CASGAQGEENYGYTF. V and J are TRBV12-5 and TRBJ1-2; the match to TRBD1 covers 7 bases. Germline V gene data show CDR1 as LGHNT and CDR2 as FRNRAP. This CDR3 contains 15 residues. V was pared by 5 bases and J by 2 bases, with 8 bases of the junction left unmatched.

This rearrangement joins TRBV5-1 to TRBJ2-5, with D possibly matching TRBD1 (6 bases). Trimming shortened V by 3 bases and J by 1 base, and 16 bases separated the two germline ends. This CDR3 comprises 16 residues. CDR1 and CDR2 from the germline V gene are SGHRS and YFSETQ. In DNA form, the CDR3 reads TGCGCCAGCAGCTCGAGTGGTATGGGGGCCCAAGAGACCCAGTACTTC. Residues: CASSSSGMGAQETQYF. Drawing the rest from reference TRBV5-1 and TRBJ2-5, the complete variable domain is KAGVTQTPRYLIKTRGQQVTLSCSPISGHRSVSWYQQTPGQGLQFLFEYFSETQRNKGNFPGRFSGRQFSNSRSEMNVSTLELGDSALYLCASSSSGMGAQETQYFGPGTRLLVL.